This T cell receptor (beta chain) comes out of a study of cytomegalovirus exposure and HLA in healthy donors (dated by TCRdb to about 2017). Regarding the study in general: The 666 repertoires of the first cohort and the 120 validation repertoires were produced on the same platform, according to a later analysis. The study combined high-throughput TCR immunosequencing, statistical association of individual TCRs with disease status, and machine learning to predict cytomegalovirus infection status. A separate validation cohort of over 95 different subjects was used in addition to the 666-subject first cohort. The aim of the study was to test whether cataloging public T cell receptors could identify signatures of past pathogen exposure. The study at large found these results: It was suggested by the authors that the approach could potentially be generalized to other disease states and immunological phenotypes. In vitro tests confirmed that a few of the cytomegalovirus-associated TCR beta chains recognize cytomegalovirus antigens. A later analysis lacked HLA typing for the validation cohort, so it scored co-occurrence in that cohort across all 120 repertoires. The classifier was reported to diagnose cytomegalovirus status with high specificity and sensitivity in both the original and validation cohorts. In the study, 150 to 200 TCR beta chains were listed as associated with cytomegalovirus. Of the cluster scores, roughly 95% were above 0 in a later analysis, which found that TCRs clustered in the first cohort also tended to co-occur in the 95 to 150 validation repertoires. Most TCR sequences were seen in very few donors, while some public TCRs were found in many individuals.

Deletion took 4 bases off V and 5 bases off J, with a span of 5 bases between the germline ends. The CDR3 has 11 amino acids, counting the end cysteine and phenylalanine. The kept DNA is CDR3 alone, 33 bases in frame from the first base. The CDR1 and CDR2 encoded by the germline V gene (reference sequence) are LNHDA and SQIVND. About this clone itself: No antigen is known for it. No much larger clone is present one base from it, and per-base qualities are unavailable.

The donors belonged to the validation cohort of about 120 subjects, which was separate from the roughly 700-subject first cohort. To prepare the library, the immunoSEQ multiplex PCR assay was applied. The paper's processing steps were these. A statistical classification framework was built for diagnosing cytomegalovirus status from the catalog of TCR beta chain sequences. In its TCRdb copy, this immuneACCESS table keeps in-frame sequences only and misses some clones. Where compared with another copy, unresolved V genes explain less than half of these, and the others have no known cause. V, J and clone size reflect that table, while D and trimming were determined from the DNA. The sample table shows approximately 60,000 clones, and approximately 95% are seen once. Less than 6% of the sample lies in the top ten.

The sequence joins TRBV19 to TRBJ1-2; no confident D gene assignment can be made. The sequence came from a young woman in good health and CMV-seronegative. Material: PBMCs. CDR3 reads: CASSTPYGYTF. In nucleotides, the sequence is TGTGCCAGTAGTACCCCGTATGGCTACACCTTC.